The 21 T cell receptor beta chains below were found in one sample sequenced in a study of monozygotic twins with inflammatory bowel disease (dated by TCRdb to the late 2010s). The library was prepared using 5' RACE. The sample was run on an Illumina HiSeq 2500. The reads went through TCRdb reprocessing, and each CDR3 protein sequence gets one entry with no DNA. The sample table holds about 380,000 distinct CDR3 sequences. The biggest ten clones account for approximately 2.4% of the sample. The sequenced sample was blood. The source is a human donor with ulcerative colitis or Crohn's disease, or a healthy co-twin of an affected twin (not recorded which).

The rearrangement joins TRBV19 to TRBJ2-4; the TCRdb D gene call, TRBD2, has no DNA to confirm it. Germline CDR1 LNHDA, CDR2 SQIVND (reference sequence). CDR3 size: 16 residues. CDR3 residues: CASSIGKGLAKNIQYF.

The rearrangement links TRBV6-1 to TRBJ1-3; as DNA is missing, the TRBD1 call by TCRdb cannot be tested. Germline V gene data show CDR1 as MNHNS and CDR2 as SASEGT. The CDR3 is 15 residues long. The CDR3 reads CASSPTTGTGNTIYF.

This chain links TRBV27 with TRBJ2-7; TCRdb selects TRBD1, and the lack of DNA leaves this call unchecked. CDR1 is MNHEY and CDR2 is SMNVEV in the germline V gene (reference sequence). The CDR3 runs 16 residues. The CDR3 spells CASSYAGTGGSYEQYF.

V usage is TRBV6-5 and J usage is TRBJ2-2; TCRdb returns TRBD1, unconfirmable since there is no DNA. The CDR3 covers 17 residues. The germline gives CDR1 MNHEY, CDR2 SVGAGI. This CDR3 is CASSYFQGVGGTGELFF.

V is TRBV2 and J is TRBJ1-2; TCRdb gives TRBD1 as the D gene, but with no DNA this cannot be confirmed. There are 13 residues in the CDR3. In germline, CDR1 is SNHLY, CDR2 FYNNEI. The CDR3 protein is CASSGQLNYGYTF.

The V call is TRBV3-1, the J call TRBJ2-7; TCRdb designates TRBD1, a call that cannot be tested without DNA. This CDR3 is 15 amino acids long. Germline-derived CDR1 and CDR2 are LGHDT and YNNKEL (reference sequence). CDR3 amino acids: CASSPLGTAAYEQYF.

This chain links TRBV10-3 with TRBJ1-6. CDR1 is ENHRY, CDR2 SYGVKD, per germline. The CDR3 totals 18 residues. The CDR3 sequence: CATSRSGASRDYNSPLHF.

The rearrangement uses TRBV12-3 or TRBV12-4 and TRBJ2-5; TCRdb selects TRBD1, and the lack of DNA leaves this call unchecked. This CDR3 spans 16 amino acids. The CDR3 sequence is CASSLSRSHSMETQYF.

This sequence joins TRBV29-1 and TRBJ1-2. This CDR3 has 11 residues. Germline-derived CDR1 and CDR2 are SQVTM and ANQGSEA. CDR3: CSVAAGYGYTF.

This sequence joins TRBV15 and TRBJ2-1. This CDR3 region has 14 residues. The germline V gene has CDR1 LNHNV and CDR2 YYDKDF (reference sequence). The CDR3 loop is CATSRAQKYNEQFF.

The chain combines TRBV18 with TRBJ2-7; absent DNA, TCRdb's TRBD1 call cannot be checked. This CDR3 contains 13 residues. CDR1 is KGHSH, CDR2 LQKENI, per germline. This chain's CDR3 is CASSPTGNYEQYF.

The chain couples TRBV7-3 to TRBJ2-2. The CDR3 runs 12 residues. Per the germline V gene, CDR1 is SGHTA and CDR2 is FQGTGA. CDR3 sequence: CASSMYTGELFF. The whole variable domain, remainder taken from reference TRBV7-3 and TRBJ2-2, is GAGVSQTPSNKVTEKGKYVELRCDPISGHTALYWYRQSLGQGPEFLIYFQGTGAADDSGLPNDRFFAVRPEGSVSTLKIQRTERGDSAVYLCASSMYTGELFFGEGSRLTVL.

The rearrangement links TRBV5-1 to TRBJ2-1; TCRdb selects TRBD1, and the lack of DNA leaves this call unchecked. Germline assignment: CDR1 SGHRS and CDR2 YFSETQ. The CDR3 covers 12 residues. The CDR3 reads CASSQSGVEQFF.

J is TRBJ1-6 and V is TRBV2; no DNA is available, so the TRBD1 call from TCRdb remains unchecked. This CDR3 has 16 amino acids. The germline gives CDR1 SNHLY, CDR2 FYNNEI. CDR3 in amino acids: CASSARTGGSNSPLHF.

V gene TRBV12-3 or TRBV12-4 combines with J gene TRBJ2-3; as DNA is missing, the TRBD2 call by TCRdb cannot be tested. CDR3 size: 15 residues. CDR3 loop: CASSFPPSAADTQYF.

J is TRBJ1-2 and V is TRBV12-3 or TRBV12-4; with no DNA, the TCRdb D assignment of TRBD1 cannot be verified. The CDR3 totals 17 residues. CDR3: CASSPDPGRKPNYGYTF.

This chain connects TRBV20-1 to TRBJ1-6; the D call of TRBD1 rests on TCRdb alone, since no DNA is present to check it. CDR1 is DFQATT, CDR2 SNEGSKA, per germline (reference sequence). The CDR3 extends over 14 amino acids. The chain's CDR3 is CSATSGQVNSPLHF.

The chain has TRBV7-2 and TRBJ1-3. This CDR3 is 14 amino acids long. The germline gives CDR1 SGHTA, CDR2 FQGNSA. This CDR3 is CASTTPYSGNTIYF.

The chain links TRBV4-3 to TRBJ1-2. This CDR3 has 15 residues. The germline CDR1 and CDR2 sequences are LGHNA and YSLEER. The CDR3 spells CASSQDIIGNYGYTF.

The chain has TRBV29-1 and TRBJ2-7; the D call of TRBD2 rests on TCRdb alone, since no DNA is present to check it. Looked up from germline, CDR1 is SQVTM and CDR2 is ANQGSEA. The CDR3 spans 14 residues. CDR3 in amino acids: CSVEKGLGEYEQYF.

V is TRBV7-2 and J is TRBJ1-2; the TCRdb D gene call, TRBD1, has no DNA to confirm it. The CDR3 runs 13 residues. CDR1 is SGHTA and CDR2 is FQGNSA in the germline V gene. The chain's CDR3 is CASSPDSLYGYTF.